The 13 T cell receptor beta chains below all came from one sample that was sequenced in a study of T cells in Graves' hyperthyroidism and ophthalmopathy. RNA transcripts provided the source from which TCR beta CDR3 regions were amplified. HTBI primers drove first-round RT-PCR of the TCR CDR3. TCRdb processed the multiplex PCR reads anew with MiXCR; each CDR3 protein has one entry. Altogether hundreds of thousands of distinct CDR3 sequences are present, about 14% being singletons, with the ten largest covering around 12%. Sequencing was performed on blood. These receptors all stem from a woman aged 45-65 years with Graves' ophthalmopathy.

This clonotype was found a few times. One end of the junction varies from germline; a read error may be responsible. The gene calls are TRBV6-2 or TRBV6-3 and TRBJ2-5; D is possibly TRBD2 (5 bases). The germline gives CDR1 MNHEY, CDR2 SVGEGT. The CDR3 has 15 amino acids. The CDR3 sequence: CTSSYSKQREVTQYF. DNA of the CDR3: TGTACCAGCAGTTACTCGAAGCAACGGGAAGTGACCCAGTACTTC.

This clonotype appeared many times. As DNA, the CDR3 is TGCAGTGCCCGAAGACTAGCGGACTCCTACGAGCAGTACTTC. Translating gives CSARRLADSYEQYF. The chain uses TRBV20-1 and TRBJ2-7; 9 nucleotides agree with TRBD2. The junction had 6 bases not matched to a gene; V was cut back by 6 bases and J by 0 bases. Germline V gives CDR1 DFQATT, CDR2 SNEGSKA (reference sequence). This CDR3 has 14 amino acids.

V is TRBV28 and J is TRBJ2-7; TRBD1 might be the D (6 bases). Trimming removed 7 bases from V and 0 bases from J, with 10 bases in between. Per the germline V gene, CDR1 is MDHEN and CDR2 is SYDVKM. This CDR3 has 13 residues. The DNA for the CDR3 is TGTGCCAGCAAGGACAGAAGCTCCTACGAGCAGTACTTC. This encodes CASKDRSSYEQYF.

This clonotype has at least ten counts. The chain uses TRBV28 and TRBJ2-2; 7 nucleotides align to TRBD1. The V gene end was trimmed by 5 bases and the J gene end by 3 bases; junction bases not matched to a gene: 6. From germline, CDR1 is MDHEN and CDR2 SYDVKM. This CDR3 region has 15 residues. CDR3 sequence reads: CASSPADRDTGELFF. The CDR3 DNA reads TGTGCCAGCAGTCCGGCTGACAGGGACACCGGGGAGCTGTTTTTT.

This chain links TRBV5-1 with TRBJ2-3; no reliable D call. The CDR3 has 15 residues. Germline CDR1 and CDR2: SGHRS and YFSETQ. Trimming cost V 7 bases and J 1 base, with 16 bases left between them. CDR3 DNA: TGCGCCAGCTACCTTGGCTACTCGCGCACAGATACGCAGTATTTT. Amino acids: CASYLGYSRTDTQYF.

This clonotype occurred many times. The rearrangement joins TRBV20-1 to TRBJ2-7; TRBD2 aligns across 11 bases. The CDR3 consists of 14 residues. Germline V gene lookup returns CDR1 DFQATT and CDR2 SNEGSKA (reference sequence). V was pared by 4 bases and J by 3 bases, with 5 bases of the junction left unmatched. The CDR3 DNA follows: TGCAGTGCTAACCGACTAGCGGGACTCTACGAGCAGTACTTC. Its translation is CSANRLAGLYEQYF.

This clonotype occurred many times. The genes are TRBV19 and TRBJ1-5; TRBD1 might be the D (6 bases). V was trimmed by 3 bases and J by 3 bases, leaving 18 bases between them. The CDR3 spans 17 residues. Germline CDR1 is LNHDA and CDR2 is SQIVND (reference sequence). CDR3 in DNA: TGTGCCAGTAGTATCGGCCACCGAACAGGGAACAATCAGCCCCAGCATTTT. Residues: CASSIGHRTGNNQPQHF.

V gene TRBV27 combines with J gene TRBJ1-2; D remains unclear. CDR3 size: 13 residues. Germline V gene data show CDR1 as MNHEY and CDR2 as SMNVEV (reference sequence). V was trimmed by 3 bases and J by 0 bases, leaving 5 bases between them. The CDR3 region is CASSFSTNYGYTF. Here the CDR3 DNA reads TGTGCCAGCAGTTTTTCGACTAACTATGGCTACACCTTC.

The rearrangement uses TRBV20-1 and TRBJ2-3; the D gene is possibly TRBD1 (5 bases). V lost 1 base, J lost 0 bases, and 20 bases lay in between. Germline V gene sequence: CDR1 DFQATT, CDR2 SNEGSKA (reference sequence). This CDR3 has 18 amino acids. Here the CDR3 reads CSARVGQRGKGSTDTQYF. The DNA of the CDR3 is TGCAGTGCTAGAGTAGGTCAACGTGGGAAGGGGAGCACAGATACGCAGTATTTT.

This clonotype was recorded at least ten times. The chain couples TRBV2 to TRBJ1-6, with 10 bases lining up with TRBD1. V lost 7 bases to trimming and J lost 6 bases; unmatched junction nucleotides: 6. The germline V gene encodes CDR1 SNHLY and CDR2 FYNNEI. This CDR3 comprises 15 residues. The CDR3 spells CASKRQGAVNSPLHF. CDR3 bases: TGTGCCAGCAAGCGACAGGGGGCAGTTAATTCACCCCTCCACTTT.

This clonotype was observed at least ten times. The V gene is TRBV7-8, the J gene TRBJ2-5; possibly TRBD1 for D (6 bases). Looked up from germline, CDR1 is SGHVS and CDR2 is FQNEAQ. The CDR3 runs 14 residues. V lost 5 bases and J 5 bases, leaving 15 bases between the germline ends. CDR3 DNA sequence: TGTGCCAGCAGCCCTGGACAGATTACGGAGACCCAGTACTTC. Its protein product is CASSPGQITETQYF.

This clonotype was observed at least ten times. The V and J genes are TRBV2 and TRBJ2-1; 7 bases are shared with TRBD2. V was pared by 11 bases and J by 8 bases, with 6 bases of the junction left unmatched. The germline gives CDR1 SNHLY, CDR2 FYNNEI. CDR3 size: 11 residues. The DNA for the CDR3 is TGTGCCGGGGGGGTGGGGGATGAGCAGTTCTTC. This sequence encodes CAGGVGDEQFF.

This clonotype was picked up a small number of times. The rearrangement links TRBV15 to TRBJ2-5; the D is unclear. Germline lookup yields CDR1 LNHNV and CDR2 YYDKDF (reference sequence). The CDR3 consists of 14 residues. Deletions cut 0 bases from V and 5 bases from J, with 10 bases between. CDR3 protein: CATSRDRRGETQYF. The CDR3, as DNA: TGTGCCACCAGCAGAGACCGCCGTGGGGAGACCCAGTACTTC.